This T cell receptor beta chain was sequenced in a study of cytomegalovirus exposure and HLA in healthy donors. Study-level findings and limits: Excluded were some V segments that proved indistinguishable, including TRBV6-2 and TRBV6-3. In a later analysis, a missense DCLRE1C variant was linked to TCR beta V- and J-gene trimming. Per a prior analysis, the majority of TCR beta V segments were productive roughly 87% or roughly 30% of the time.

The PCR was carried out with 60 Vbeta primers and 13 Jbeta primers. Measured with immunoSEQ multiplex PCR; TCRdb has only the in-frame clones, and not every one. The sample holds some 180,000 clones, 80% seen once. On this clone itself: Its specificity is unknown.

This CDR3 region has 15 residues. From germline, CDR1 is MNHNY and CDR2 SVGAGI (reference sequence). J lost 3 bases, V lost 3 bases, and 2 bases had no gene match. This chain connects TRBV6-6 to TRBJ2-1, with 10 bases that match TRBD2. This TCR was sampled from a woman aged 25 to 39 in good health and CMV-seronegative. Source material: PBMCs. The CDR3 spells CASSYSSGGYNEQFF. DNA for the CDR3: TGTGCCAGCAGTTATTCTAGCGGGGGCTACAATGAGCAGTTCTTC.